Below are 18 T cell receptor beta chains sequenced from a single sample in a study of regulatory T cells in long-lasting Graves disease. Time point meaning: persistent/refractory GD, antithyroid drugs over 5 years with positive TRAb. The authors made the TCR library using RNA they extracted from PBMCs. TCR beta libraries were built with iRepertoire HTBI primers and Arm-PCR of CDR3 regions. TCRdb re-called the multiplex PCR reads with MiXCR, one entry per CDR3 protein. The sample includes some 450,000 distinct CDR3 sequences, 20% to 25% of them seen just once. The sample here was peripheral blood mononuclear cells (PBMCs), taken when the disease was refractory, from a patient treated with antithyroid drugs. The receptors were sampled from a female donor with Graves disease.

This clonotype was seen many times. The V gene is TRBV11-2, the J gene TRBJ1-2; possibly TRBD2 for D (5 bases). The J call may be wrong; the DNA end is better matched by TRBJ2-1. Germline V gene sequence: CDR1 SGHAT, CDR2 FQNNGV. The CDR3 extends over 12 amino acids. CDR3 sequence reads: CASSLGYPGQFF. The DNA of the CDR3 is TGTGCCAGCAGCTTAGGTTACCCGGGACAGTTCTTC.

There are a few counts of this clonotype. The chain joins TRBV5-1 to TRBJ2-7; the D is unclear. Germline CDR1 SGHRS, CDR2 YFSETQ. This CDR3 is 15 amino acids long. V shed 2 bases and J shed 2 bases, with 14 bases lying between them. The CDR3 DNA reads as TGCGCCAGCAGCTTCGACCCTCGGACGACCTACGAGCAGTACTTC. Translating it yields CASSFDPRTTYEQYF.

This chain uses TRBV19 with TRBJ1-1, with unresolved D. Germline-derived CDR1 and CDR2 are LNHDA and SQIVND (reference sequence). The CDR3 sequence is 13 residues long. V shed 6 bases and J shed 1 base, with 9 bases lying between them. Written as DNA, the CDR3 is TGTGCCAGTAGGAGAGGACGGAACACTGAAGCTTTCTTT. It translates to CASRRGRNTEAFF.

This clonotype was found many times. J is TRBJ2-5 and V is TRBV11-2, with a tentative D call TRBD2 (5 bases). The CDR3 has 15 residues. In germline, CDR1 is SGHAT, CDR2 FQNNGV. The V end was cut by 0 bases, the J end by 5 bases, with 13 bases between. DNA of the CDR3: TGTGCCAGCAGCTTAGAAAGGGCTAGCAGGGAGACCCAGTACTTC. Translated: CASSLERASRETQYF.

The chain recombines TRBV24-1 with TRBJ2-3, with TRBD1 matching 10 bases. Per germline, CDR1 KGHDR and CDR2 SFDVKD. This CDR3 has 14 amino acids. Trimming cost V 5 bases and J 5 bases; bases outside gene matches: 3. The CDR3 loop reads CATSAGTGEDTQYF. The CDR3 nucleotides are TGTGCCACCAGTGCCGGGACAGGGGAAGATACGCAGTATTTT.

The rearrangement uses TRBV3-1 and TRBJ2-7, with 15 nucleotides matching TRBD2. Germline values: CDR1 LGHDT, CDR2 YNNKEL (reference sequence). With 3 bases clipped from V and 5 bases from J, the junction kept 14 bases outside the gene matches. There are 19 residues in the CDR3. The CDR3 DNA reads TGTGCCAGCAGCCAGATGGCCTTCGGGACTAGCGGGAGGCGGGACGAGCAGTACTTC. Amino acids: CASSQMAFGTSGRRDEQYF.

This clonotype appeared many times. The CDR3 here is CASSETGPNYGYTF. CDR3 sequence (DNA): TGTGCCAGCAGTGAGACAGGGCCGAACTATGGCTACACCTTC. The chain joins TRBV6-1 to TRBJ1-2; 7 bases match TRBD1. The germline V gene encodes CDR1 MNHNS and CDR2 SASEGT. J gave up 2 bases and V 3 bases, and 3 bases lay outside the gene matches. The CDR3 spans 14 residues.

The chain employs TRBV7-9 and TRBJ1-2, with 7 bases fitting TRBD1. Unmatched junction bases numbered 9, after V lost 4 bases and J lost 4 bases. This CDR3 spans 15 amino acids. Germline CDR1 and CDR2: SEHNR and FQNEAQ (reference sequence). CDR3 region: CASSSRGGASYGYTF. The CDR3 DNA reads TGTGCCAGCAGCTCCCGAGGGGGCGCGAGCTATGGCTACACCTTC.

This clonotype has a handful of counts. This may come from a read error, since a much larger clone is one base off. The CDR3 loop is CASSFSQGAYEQYF. The CDR3 region has the DNA TGTGCCAGCAGCTTTAGTCAGGGGGCTTACGAGCAGTACTTC. The chain links TRBV7-2 to TRBJ2-7; 8 bases are shared with TRBD1. Germline CDR1 and CDR2: SGHTA and FQGNSA. The CDR3 is 14 amino acids. Trimming at V came to 3 bases and at J to 4 bases, leaving 5 bases not matched to a gene.

About this clonotype itself: Given the absence of the conserved phenylalanine or tryptophan at the CDR3 end, a read error is likely. The chain carries TRBV7-3 and TRBJ2-7; possibly TRBD2 for D (5 bases). CDR1 is SGHTA and CDR2 is FQGTGA in the germline V gene. The CDR3 spans 15 residues. The ends were cut back, 1 base at V and 1 base at J, with 11 bases in the middle. In DNA form, the CDR3 reads TGTGCCAGCAGCTTAATCTCTCCGGGATCCTACGAGCAGTACTTG. Encoded protein: CASSLISPGSYEQYL.

This clonotype was detected many times. CDR3 nucleotide sequence: TGTGCCAGCAGCTTAACCGGGACATCGGATGGCTACACCTTC. It is translated as CASSLTGTSDGYTF. The chain links TRBV11-2 to TRBJ1-2, with TRBD1 as a possible D gene (6 bases). CDR3 length: 14 amino acids. Trimming shortened V by 2 bases and J by 6 bases, and 13 bases separated the two germline ends. Germline V lookup: CDR1 SGHAT, CDR2 FQNNGV.

This clonotype has a count of ten or more. J is TRBJ1-3 and V is TRBV28; D gene ambiguous. V dropped 3 bases and J dropped 0 bases, with 12 bases sitting between them. The CDR3 is made up of 16 amino acids. Germline V gene data show CDR1 as MDHEN and CDR2 as SYDVKM. The CDR3 is CASSFGPRFSGNTIYF. DNA for the CDR3: TGTGCCAGCAGTTTCGGCCCTCGCTTCTCTGGAAACACCATATATTTT.

This clonotype has just one count. The V gene is TRBV18, the J gene TRBJ2-7; the match to TRBD2 covers 10 bases. Unmatched junction bases numbered 14, after V lost 6 bases and J lost 3 bases. Germline values: CDR1 KGHSH, CDR2 LQKENI. CDR3 length: 17 residues. Here the CDR3 DNA reads TGTGCCAGCTCCCCTGTCGGGACTAGCGCGATCGACTACGAGCAGTACTTC. Its translation: CASSPVGTSAIDYEQYF.

This clonotype was counted at least ten times. The chain uses TRBV7-2 and TRBJ2-5; D not certain. The CDR3 covers 17 residues. Germline-derived CDR1 and CDR2 are SGHTA and FQGNSA. Trimming took off 0 bases at V and 1 base at J, with 15 bases between the two ends. CDR3 in DNA: TGTGCCAGCAGCTTAGCTTTTTTCGTTACAGCCCAAGAGACCCAGTACTTC. Residues: CASSLAFFVTAQETQYF.

This clonotype came up a few times. CDR3 protein: CASSEGTGVTYEQYF. CDR3 in DNA: TGTGCCAGCAGTGAAGGGACAGGAGTAACCTACGAGCAGTACTTC. The rearrangement joins TRBV2 to TRBJ2-7, with 7 bases aligning to TRBD1. CDR1 SNHLY and CDR2 FYNNEI come from the germline V gene. The CDR3 is made up of 15 amino acids. V was clipped by 1 base and J by 2 bases; unmatched bases: 5.

The chain links TRBV6-4 to TRBJ2-3; 7 positions match TRBD2. The V and J ends lost 5 bases and 4 bases, in that order; junction bases with no gene match: 6. The germline V gene has CDR1 MRHNA and CDR2 SNTAGT. CDR3 size: 14 residues. CDR3 in DNA: TGTGCCAGCAGTCCCAGCGGGAACTCAGATACGCAGTATTTT. It encodes CASSPSGNSDTQYF.

The sample holds many counts of this clonotype. Here the CDR3 reads CASSWGTAFTEAFF. The CDR3 DNA reads as TGCGCCAGCAGCTGGGGGACAGCATTTACCGAAGCTTTCTTT. The chain joins TRBV5-1 to TRBJ1-1, with 7 nucleotides matching TRBD1. CDR3 length: 14 residues. Germline V CDR1 and CDR2: SGHRS, YFSETQ. V was clipped by 3 bases and J by 8 bases; unmatched bases: 10.

This clonotype occurred once. The rearrangement uses TRBV4-2 and TRBJ2-7, with D unclear. The length of the CDR3 is 15 residues. Germline lookup yields CDR1 LGHNA and CDR2 YNFKEQ. The ends were cut back, 0 bases at V and 0 bases at J, with 9 bases in the middle. CDR3 bases: TGTGCCAGCAGCCAAGATGACCAGCCCTCCTACGAGCAGTACTTC. Translation gives CASSQDDQPSYEQYF.